The next 30 T cell receptor beta chains were all read from a single sample in a study of identical twins. TCRdb redid the calling of the 5' RACE reads with MiXCR, one entry per CDR3 protein. The data show hundreds of thousands of distinct CDR3 sequences, roughly 18% seen once. The same sample was also studied in work on T cells expressing NK-cell markers.

Material for sequencing was PBMCs. These receptor sequences come from a woman between 18 and 30 years old in good health.

There are a few counts of this clonotype. The chain recombines TRBV5-1 with TRBJ1-2, with D uncertain. Germline CDR1 and CDR2: SGHRS and YFSETQ. This CDR3 spans 16 amino acids. V was shortened by 4 bases and J by 4 bases, with 20 bases between the two germline ends. The CDR3 DNA sequence: TGCGCCAGCAGCCCCGCGCTGGACCGAGTAAGCTATGGCTACACCTTC. It specifies CASSPALDRVSYGYTF.

There are a few counts of this clonotype. The chain has TRBV2 and TRBJ1-2; D gene uncertain. The V gene lost 6 bases and the J gene lost 2 bases, with 10 bases spanning the gap. Germline assignment: CDR1 SNHLY and CDR2 FYNNEI. This CDR3 spans 13 amino acids. CDR3 sequence (DNA): TGTGCCAGCAGCCCCACCGAGAACTATGGCTACACCTTC. Its translation is CASSPTENYGYTF.

This chain connects TRBV29-1 to TRBJ2-5, with 8 bases that match TRBD1. In germline, CDR1 is SQVTM, CDR2 ANQGSEA. The CDR3 extends over 12 amino acids. V trimming: 7 bases; J trimming: 3 bases; junction bases outside the gene matches: 4. This CDR3 is CSGLTGEETQYF. DNA for the CDR3: TGCAGCGGTCTGACAGGGGAAGAGACCCAGTACTTC.

At least ten counts were recorded for this clonotype. The genes are TRBV5-1 and TRBJ1-5; 7 bases map to TRBD1. V trimming: 0 bases; J trimming: 7 bases; junction bases outside the gene matches: 1. The germline V gene encodes CDR1 SGHRS and CDR2 YFSETQ. The length of the CDR3 is 13 residues. CDR3 sequence (DNA): TGCGCCAGCAGCTTGGAGGGGGCACAGCCCCAGCATTTT. Translation gives CASSLEGAQPQHF.

The genes are TRBV12-3 or TRBV12-4 and TRBJ2-1; no clear D. Trimming left V 7 bases short and J 0 bases short, with 13 bases between. The CDR3 is made up of 15 amino acids. CDR3 coding DNA: TGTGCCAGCACCCCAGACTCGAGCTCCTACAATGAGCAGTTCTTC. The encoded protein is CASTPDSSSYNEQFF.

The chain carries TRBV7-9 and TRBJ2-7; D perhaps matches TRBD1 (6 bases). CDR1 is SEHNR and CDR2 is FQNEAQ in the germline V gene (reference sequence). V was clipped by 5 bases and J by 0 bases, with 17 bases between them. CDR3 length: 16 residues. CDR3 sequence reads: CASSPQGSQSSYEQYF. The DNA for the CDR3 is TGTGCCAGCAGCCCCCAGGGGTCCCAGAGCTCCTACGAGCAGTACTTC.

This clonotype was counted many times. The chain employs TRBV12-3 or TRBV12-4 and TRBJ2-1, with no clear D. The CDR3 runs to 13 residues. V was pared by 4 bases and J by 5 bases, with 9 bases between. The CDR3 region is CASSSLQNNEQFF. CDR3 bases: TGTGCCAGCAGTTCACTACAGAACAATGAGCAGTTCTTC.

V usage is TRBV19 and J usage is TRBJ2-5; 9 positions match TRBD1. Germline V CDR1 and CDR2: LNHDA, SQIVND (reference sequence). This CDR3 spans 14 amino acids. With V trimmed by 5 bases and J by 6 bases, 7 bases remained unmatched. CDR3 DNA: TGTGCCAGTAGTCTCCCCGGGACAGGGAAGACCCAGTACTTC. Protein sequence: CASSLPGTGKTQYF.

This clonotype was counted a few times. The V and J genes are TRBV15 and TRBJ2-1; TRBD2 aligns across 10 bases. This CDR3 contains 16 residues. Trimming cost V 1 base and J 10 bases; bases outside gene matches: 10. The V gene's germline CDR1 is LNHNV and CDR2 YYDKDF (reference sequence). CDR3 DNA: TGTGCCACCAGCAGAGGTCTGAGCGGGAGGGGTGGGGAGCAGTTCTTC. Translated, it gives CATSRGLSGRGGEQFF.

This clonotype was counted at least ten times. The chain employs TRBV6-5 and TRBJ2-1; a weak D match, TRBD1 (6 bases). The V end was cut by 2 bases, the J end by 12 bases, with 20 bases between. This CDR3 is built from 15 residues. Looked up from germline, CDR1 is MNHEY and CDR2 is SVGAGI. This chain's CDR3 is CASSYETGRSRRQFF. In nucleotides, the CDR3 is TGTGCCAGCAGTTACGAAACAGGGCGATCAAGAAGGCAGTTCTTC.

The chain carries TRBV6-5 and TRBJ2-2; 7 positions agree with TRBD1. The germline V gene has CDR1 MNHEY and CDR2 SVGAGI. V was pared by 0 bases and J by 5 bases, with 0 bases of the junction left unmatched. The CDR3 is 14 residues long. The chain's CDR3 is CASSYSQGTGELFF. The DNA for the CDR3 is TGTGCCAGCAGTTACTCACAGGGGACCGGGGAGCTGTTTTTT.

This clonotype has just a few counts. The chain couples TRBV12-3 or TRBV12-4 to TRBJ2-1, with 7 bases fitting TRBD1. V was pared by 7 bases and J by 0 bases, with 6 bases of the junction left unmatched. CDR3 length equals 15 residues. The chain's CDR3 is CASTVNRGSYNEQFF. The CDR3 nucleotides read TGTGCCAGCACCGTGAACAGGGGCTCCTACAATGAGCAGTTCTTC.

The chain employs TRBV20-1 and TRBJ2-1; D unclear. The V end was cut by 0 bases, the J end by 6 bases, with 18 bases between. Germline V gene lookup returns CDR1 DFQATT and CDR2 SNEGSKA (reference sequence). The CDR3 has 16 amino acids. The CDR3 sequence is CSARDLGSKRPNEQFF. DNA for the CDR3: TGCAGTGCTAGAGATTTGGGGTCAAAGAGACCCAATGAGCAGTTCTTC.

This rearrangement joins TRBV7-2 to TRBJ2-2; D is possibly TRBD2 (7 bases). CDR1 is SGHTA and CDR2 is FQGNSA in the germline V gene. The CDR3 totals 16 residues. Trimming shortened V by 7 bases and J by 0 bases, and 15 bases separated the two germline ends. CDR3 DNA: TGTGCCAGCACCCGGGGGGCCAGGGCGAACACCGGGGAGCTGTTTTTT. This translates into CASTRGARANTGELFF.

The chain is built from TRBV6-5 and TRBJ1-2; D is ambiguous. The ends were cut back, 4 bases at V and 3 bases at J, with 12 bases in the middle. CDR1 and CDR2 (germline): MNHEY, SVGAGI. This CDR3 contains 14 residues. This chain's CDR3 is CASSSSQQYYGYTF. In DNA, the CDR3 is TGTGCCAGCAGTTCAAGCCAGCAGTACTATGGCTACACCTTC.

This clonotype was seen a handful of times. The gene calls are TRBV27 and TRBJ2-7, with 10 bases aligning to TRBD1. Trimming took 7 bases from V and 4 from J; bases not matched to a gene: 7. Germline CDR1 is MNHEY and CDR2 is SMNVEV (reference sequence). This CDR3 has 14 amino acids. CDR3 in amino acids: CASNPGQGQYEQYF. CDR3 coding DNA: TGTGCCAGCAATCCGGGACAGGGGCAGTACGAGCAGTACTTC.

In its sample, this clonotype was seen many times. The chain couples TRBV5-1 to TRBJ1-6; tentative D call: TRBD1 (5 bases). The CDR3 runs 14 residues. V was pared by 0 bases and J by 8 bases, with 9 bases between. Germline V gene lookup returns CDR1 SGHRS and CDR2 YFSETQ. The CDR3 region has the DNA TGCGCCAGCAGCTTGGGACAGCTGTATTCACCCCTCCACTTT. It encodes CASSLGQLYSPLHF.

The chain joins TRBV29-1 to TRBJ2-3; D perhaps matches TRBD2 (5 bases). The germline V gene encodes CDR1 SQVTM and CDR2 ANQGSEA. Trimming took off 5 bases at V and 0 bases at J, with 12 bases between the two ends. This CDR3 is built from 14 residues. The CDR3: CSVLDYGSTDTQYF. The CDR3 DNA reads TGCAGCGTTCTTGACTACGGTAGCACAGATACGCAGTATTTT.

The chain links TRBV27 to TRBJ1-1, with D possibly TRBD1 on 5 matching bases. Trimming pared 5 bases from V and 9 bases from J, leaving 16 bases between. The CDR3 runs 13 residues. The germline CDR1 and CDR2 sequences are MNHEY and SMNVEV (reference sequence). The CDR3 DNA sequence: TGTGCCAGCAGTATTACCGGGACTATGAAAGCTTTCTTT. This gives the protein CASSITGTMKAFF.

The chain couples TRBV29-1 to TRBJ2-3; the D gene is possibly TRBD2 (6 bases). CDR3 length: 13 residues. CDR1 SQVTM and CDR2 ANQGSEA come from the germline V gene. Trimming cost V 5 bases and J 5 bases, with 14 bases left between them. The CDR3: CSVRAGAGDTQYF. The CDR3 region has the DNA TGCAGCGTTCGAGCGGGCGCCGGAGATACGCAGTATTTT.

This clonotype has just a few counts. The chain combines TRBV12-3 or TRBV12-4 with TRBJ1-2, with TRBD1 as a possible D gene (5 bases). The CDR3 contains 11 residues. Trimming stripped 11 bases from V and 4 bases from J, with 11 bases between. The DNA of the CDR3 is TGTGCCTTATGGGGCTCCTATGGCTACACCTTC. It translates to CALWGSYGYTF.

This clonotype was counted only a few times. J is TRBJ1-2 and V is TRBV3-1; D might be TRBD1 (5 bases). The CDR3 has 13 amino acids. The V end was cut by 4 bases, the J end by 4 bases, with 10 bases between. In germline, CDR1 is LGHDT, CDR2 YNNKEL (reference sequence). CDR3 DNA: TGTGCCAGCAGCCGTGGGACGAGCTATGGCTACACCTTC. This gives the protein CASSRGTSYGYTF.

This sequence joins TRBV23-1 and TRBJ2-3, with 8 bases matching TRBD1. TRBV23-1 belongs to the ORF category, with a function that is uncertain. After removal of 4 bases from V and 0 bases from J, the junction contained 15 bases not matched to a gene. CDR3 length: 19 amino acids. The CDR3 reads CASSRSRGQTLPSTDTQYF. DNA of the CDR3: TGCGCCAGCAGTCGCTCCAGGGGGCAGACCTTGCCGAGCACAGATACGCAGTATTTT.

The gene calls are TRBV6-1 and TRBJ2-7, with 7 bases fitting TRBD1. The CDR3 sequence is 16 residues long. Germline CDR1 MNHNS, CDR2 SASEGT. V trimming: 4 bases; J trimming: 4 bases; junction bases outside the gene matches: 13. The CDR3 sequence: CASSAPERTGRYEQYF. The CDR3 DNA reads as TGTGCCAGCAGTGCCCCCGAACGGACAGGACGTTACGAGCAGTACTTC.

In its sample, this clonotype was seen a few times. The chain links TRBV11-2 to TRBJ1-4; D might be TRBD1 (6 bases). The germline CDR1 and CDR2 sequences are SGHAT and FQNNGV. Between the trimmed V and J ends, which lost 1 base and 8 bases, there was a span of 17 bases. The CDR3 has 16 residues. In DNA form, the CDR3 reads TGTGCCAGCAGCTTAGGAAAGAGGGGGGTTGCCGAAAAACTGTTTTTT. This gives the protein CASSLGKRGVAEKLFF.

This chain connects TRBV7-9 to TRBJ2-7, with TRBD2 matching 8 bases. Losses at the gene ends were 5 bases for V and 3 bases for J; bases not matched to a gene: 6. This CDR3 contains 14 residues. CDR1 SEHNR and CDR2 FQNEAQ come from the germline V gene (reference sequence). This chain's CDR3 is CASSQSGGFYEQYF. The DNA of the CDR3 is TGTGCCAGCAGCCAATCGGGAGGGTTCTACGAGCAGTACTTC.

This clonotype has just a few counts. This chain joins TRBV10-3 and TRBJ2-1; tentative D call: TRBD2 (5 bases). CDR1 is ENHRY, CDR2 SYGVKD, per germline. The V end was cut by 0 bases, the J end by 7 bases, with 10 bases between. The CDR3 covers 14 residues. CDR3 bases: TGTGCCATCAGTGAGTCTGAGGGATGGAATGAGCAGTTCTTC. Protein product: CAISESEGWNEQFF.

The chain links TRBV5-1 to TRBJ1-1; possibly TRBD1 for D (5 bases). The CDR3 contains 14 residues. Trimming cost V 7 bases and J 5 bases, with 18 bases left between them. CDR1 is SGHRS, CDR2 YFSETQ, per germline. The DNA of the CDR3 is TGCGCCAGCGCCCCCTGGACACCGCGGACTGAAGCTTTCTTT. Translation gives CASAPWTPRTEAFF.

As for this clonotype: The junction differs from germline at one of its ends, possibly a read error. This chain uses TRBV27 with TRBJ2-3; 8 bases map to TRBD2. The CDR3 runs 16 residues. Germline V gene data show CDR1 as MNHEY and CDR2 as SMNVEV (reference sequence). The CDR3 DNA is TGTGCTAGCAGGGGTACGGGGCGGGGGGTGACAGATACGCAGTATTTT. Residues: CASRGTGRGVTDTQYF.

The V call is TRBV7-6, the J call TRBJ1-5; D is undetermined. V was shortened by 0 bases and J by 7 bases, with 7 bases between the two germline ends. CDR3 length: 13 residues. CDR1 and CDR2 (germline): SGHVS, FNYEAQ. This CDR3 reads CASSLAVGQPQHF. The CDR3 region has the DNA TGTGCCAGCAGCTTAGCGGTGGGACAGCCCCAGCATTTT.